A single T cell receptor beta chain is shown here with its context. Its antigen remains unknown. This sample is drawn from a study of cytomegalovirus exposure and HLA in healthy donors. Each donor was healthy, and each was a bone marrow donor. Study observations and caveats: V- and J-gene trimming in TCR beta was tied to a missense DCLRE1C variant by an analysis performed later.

Germline loops: CDR1 PRHDT, CDR2 FYEKMQ (reference sequence). This CDR3 has 15 residues. Trimming took 4 bases from V and 5 from J; bases not matched to a gene: 5. The PCR used 60 Vbeta and 13 Jbeta primers. Here immunoSEQ multiplex PCR was the method, and the copy in TCRdb shows in-frame clones only, minus some. The repertoire includes more than 80,000 clones, 64% of them detected once, and roughly 3% sits in the top ten. Material: PBMCs. The V gene is TRBV13, the J gene TRBJ2-7; TRBD2 matches at 13 bases. This receptor was taken from a man aged 55 to 70 in good health and CMV-seronegative. The CDR3 sequence is CASSYGLAGVHEQYF. The CDR3 bases are TGTGCCAGCAGCTATGGACTAGCGGGAGTCCACGAGCAGTACTTC.